The next 28 T cell receptor beta chains were all read from a single sample in a study of T cell responses to AZD1222 COVID-19 vaccine. The data were produced by immunoSEQ multiplex PCR, yet TCRdb's version contains in-frame clones alone and is incomplete. The sample has some 190,000 clones, 85% to 95% seen once; the top ten hold roughly 2%. The sample in question was peripheral blood, obtained 28 days after the second AZD1222 dose. The receptor source for this set is an adult who received the AZD1222 COVID-19 vaccine.

J is TRBJ2-3 and V is TRBV4-1, with a possible D match to TRBD2 (6 bases). The CDR3 is 18 residues long. Germline V gene data show CDR1 as MGHRA and CDR2 as YSYEKL. Trimming took 0 bases from V and 0 from J, leaving 16 bases between them. For the CDR3, the DNA is TGCGCCAGCAGCCAAGATTATAGCGGACAAATGAGCACAGATACGCAGTATTTT. This gives the protein CASSQDYSGQMSTDTQYF.

This chain joins TRBV30 and TRBJ2-3, with 12 bases identical to TRBD2. The V gene end was trimmed by 0 bases and the J gene end by 4 bases; junction bases not matched to a gene: 8. This CDR3 is built from 17 residues. Germline values: CDR1 GTSNPN, CDR2 SVGIG (reference sequence). This CDR3 is CAWSVGSSGRAPDTQYF. The CDR3 DNA reads TGTGCCTGGAGTGTAGGTTCTAGCGGGAGGGCCCCAGATACGCAGTATTTT.

V is TRBV28 and J is TRBJ1-1; D possibly corresponds to TRBD1 (6 bases). V was trimmed by 6 bases and J by 8 bases, leaving 10 bases between them. The germline CDR1 and CDR2 sequences are MDHEN and SYDVKM. The CDR3 has 11 amino acids. CDR3 bases: TGTGCCAGCAGAACCGGGACAGAAGCTTTCTTT. Residues: CASRTGTEAFF.

The chain combines TRBV10-3 with TRBJ2-2, with 14 bases identical to TRBD2. The length of the CDR3 is 16 residues. The germline gives CDR1 ENHRY, CDR2 SYGVKD. V lost 6 bases and J lost 2; bases outside the gene matches: 2. CDR3 coding DNA: TGTGCCATCAGGGGGACTAGCGGGAGAAACACCGGGGAGCTGTTTTTT. Protein: CAIRGTSGRNTGELFF.

This chain's CDR3 is CASSNLYEQYF. The CDR3 coding sequence is TGTGCCAGCAGTAACCTCTACGAGCAGTACTTC. V usage is TRBV6-2 or TRBV6-3 and J usage is TRBJ2-7, with D unresolved. This CDR3 comprises 11 residues. V lost 5 bases and J lost 3, with 5 bases in between. Germline V CDR1 and CDR2: MNHEY, SVGEGT.

This chain joins TRBV5-8 and TRBJ2-2, with D unresolved. V was clipped by 4 bases and J by 2 bases, with 21 bases between them. The CDR3 runs to 18 residues. Germline values: CDR1 SGHTS, CDR2 YDEGEE. The CDR3 DNA reads TGTGCCAGCAGCGCTACCTCCTTGTTAGGCCGCAACACCGGGGAGCTGTTTTTT. Amino acids: CASSATSLLGRNTGELFF.

The chain employs TRBV5-1 and TRBJ1-1; D possibly corresponds to TRBD1 (5 bases). Looked up from germline, CDR1 is SGHRS and CDR2 is YFSETQ. The CDR3 totals 14 residues. Deletions cut 2 bases from V and 3 bases from J, with 11 bases between. The CDR3 reads CASSLRGIHTEAFF. The CDR3 nucleotides are TGCGCCAGCAGCTTAAGGGGAATCCACACTGAAGCTTTCTTT. The whole variable domain, filled in from reference TRBV5-1 and TRBJ1-1, reads KAGVTQTPRYLIKTRGQQVTLSCSPISGHRSVSWYQQTPGQGLQFLFEYFSETQRNKGNFPGRFSGRQFSNSRSEMNVSTLELGDSALYLCASSLRGIHTEAFFGQGTRLTVV.

This clone was observed once. V and J are TRBV18 and TRBJ2-2, with 9 positions matching TRBD1. The CDR3 is 18 amino acids. V dropped 1 base and J dropped 2; count of bases not matched to a gene: 8. In germline, CDR1 is KGHSH, CDR2 LQKENI. The CDR3 loop is CASSPRGDRAPNTGELFF. In DNA form, the CDR3 reads TGTGCCAGCTCACCACGTGGGGACAGGGCGCCTAACACCGGGGAGCTGTTTTTT.

V and J are TRBV19 and TRBJ2-1; 7 positions agree with TRBD2. The CDR3 loop spans 14 amino acids. J gave up 0 bases and V 8 bases, and 4 bases lay outside the gene matches. Germline V gene sequence: CDR1 LNHDA, CDR2 SQIVND (reference sequence). The CDR3 DNA reads as TGTGCCAGTGGGGGGGATGTCTCCTACAATGAGCAGTTCTTC. Residues: CASGGDVSYNEQFF.

The genes are TRBV5-1 and TRBJ2-3; 7 bases align to TRBD1. After removal of 7 bases from V and 2 bases from J, the junction contained 10 bases not matched to a gene. This CDR3 has 15 amino acids. Germline V gene sequence: CDR1 SGHRS, CDR2 YFSETQ. CDR3 sequence (DNA): TGCGCCAGCGGAATAGGCAGGGGGTCCACAGATACGCAGTATTTT. This encodes CASGIGRGSTDTQYF.

This clone was recorded only once. The rearrangement links TRBV6-5 to TRBJ1-1, with 7 bases identical to TRBD1. The length of the CDR3 is 15 residues. CDR1 and CDR2 (germline): MNHEY, SVGAGI. The junction had 11 bases not matched to a gene; V was cut back by 4 bases and J by 6 bases. In DNA form, the CDR3 reads TGTGCCAGCAGTTCCCCCGGGACAGCTGTTTCTGAAGCTTTCTTT. Residues: CASSSPGTAVSEAFF.

This rearrangement joins TRBV5-6 to TRBJ1-2; no definite D call. Germline V gene sequence: CDR1 SGHDT, CDR2 YYEEEE. Trimming stripped 1 base from V and 2 bases from J, with 6 bases between. The CDR3 is 13 amino acids. CDR3 protein: CASSLRRNYGYTF. CDR3 in DNA: TGTGCCAGCAGCTTGAGGAGGAACTATGGCTACACCTTC.

The chain carries TRBV4-2 and TRBJ1-1; TRBD1 is a possible D gene (6 bases). The CDR3 has 14 amino acids. V was trimmed by 4 bases and J by 8 bases, leaving 17 bases between them. Germline V gene data show CDR1 as LGHNA and CDR2 as YNFKEQ. The CDR3, as DNA: TGTGCCAGCAGCCGCGGGGCGGGGCAGGGGGAAGCTTTCTTT. Translated, it gives CASSRGAGQGEAFF.

The gene calls are TRBV3-1 (or the pseudogene TRBV3-2) and TRBJ2-1; D might be TRBD2 (6 bases). The length of the CDR3 is 18 residues. The V gene's germline CDR1 is LGHDT and CDR2 YNNKEL (reference sequence). The V end was cut by 1 base, the J end by 0 bases, with 16 bases between. The CDR3 loop is CASSQGTGLLSSYNEQFF. CDR3 DNA: TGTGCCAGCAGCCAAGGTACAGGACTATTGAGCTCCTACAATGAGCAGTTCTTC.

This clone showed up just once. The chain combines TRBV5-1 with TRBJ2-2, with D perhaps TRBD1 (5 bases). Germline V lookup: CDR1 SGHRS, CDR2 YFSETQ. The V end was cut by 0 bases, the J end by 4 bases, with 7 bases between. The CDR3 has 14 residues. DNA for the CDR3: TGCGCCAGCAGCTTGGCCGACAGCACCGGGGAGCTGTTTTTT. Translated: CASSLADSTGELFF.

The gene calls are TRBV9 and TRBJ1-6; D unresolved. The CDR3 loop spans 15 amino acids. With 0 bases removed from V and 5 bases from J, the gap between germline ends came to 9 bases. The germline V gene has CDR1 SGDLS and CDR2 YYNGEE. This CDR3 reads CASSVGEFDNSPLHF. CDR3 nucleotide sequence: TGTGCCAGCAGCGTAGGGGAATTCGATAATTCACCCCTCCACTTT.

The chain employs TRBV3-1 (or the pseudogene TRBV3-2) and TRBJ2-1; TRBD1 matches 8 bases. The CDR3 runs to 24 residues. Germline CDR1 is LGHDT and CDR2 is YNNKEL (reference sequence). J was trimmed by 6 bases and V by 0 bases; bases with no gene match: 31. This chain's CDR3 is CASSQDLGRGRVGIIHILSNEQFF. CDR3 in DNA: TGTGCCAGCAGCCAAGATTTGGGCAGGGGGCGCGTCGGGATCATCCACATTTTGAGCAATGAGCAGTTCTTC.

This chain uses TRBV18 with TRBJ2-1, with D perhaps matching TRBD2 (6 bases). The CDR3 is 18 residues long. Germline assignment: CDR1 KGHSH and CDR2 LQKENI. Trimming cost V 3 bases and J 5 bases, with 23 bases left between them. CDR3 sequence: CASSPRTSGSGINNEQFF. The CDR3 DNA sequence: TGTGCCAGCTCACCCCGAACGTCCGGGAGCGGAATAAACAATGAGCAGTTCTTC.

This chain joins TRBV18 and TRBJ2-1, with TRBD1 identical over 8 bases. This CDR3 has 16 residues. The V segment lost 0 bases and the J segment 4 bases; nucleotides outside the gene matches: 5. Germline assignment: CDR1 KGHSH and CDR2 LQKENI. Here the CDR3 reads CASSPPAGGTYNEQFF. In nucleotides, the CDR3 is TGTGCCAGCTCACCACCGGCAGGGGGCACGTACAATGAGCAGTTCTTC. Drawing the rest from reference TRBV18 and TRBJ2-1, the complete variable domain is NAGVMQNPRHLVRRRGQEARLRCSPMKGHSHVYWYRQLPEEGLKFMVYLQKENIIDESGMPKERFSAEFPKEGPSILRIQQVVRGDSAAYFCASSPPAGGTYNEQFFGPGTRLTVL.

The V and J genes are TRBV12-3 or TRBV12-4 and TRBJ1-1, with D perhaps matching TRBD1 (5 bases). This CDR3 is built from 13 residues. V lost 6 bases and J lost 4, with 12 bases in between. The CDR3 DNA follows: TGTGCCAGCAGGGTGTTGGGGGGCACTGAAGCTTTCTTT. Translated: CASRVLGGTEAFF.

The chain employs TRBV7-3 and TRBJ1-1; D call uncertain. The length of the CDR3 is 14 residues. The V end was cut by 1 base, the J end by 8 bases, with 14 bases between. Germline V lookup: CDR1 SGHTA, CDR2 FQGTGA. The CDR3 DNA follows: TGTGCCAGCAGCTTAAATTCGGCTCCTTCGGAAGCTTTCTTT. It is translated as CASSLNSAPSEAFF.

CDR3 coding DNA: TGTGCCAGCTCACCCTCGGGACAGGGGGCCTTGGAGTTCTTC. Its protein product is CASSPSGQGALEFF. The rearrangement joins TRBV18 to TRBJ2-1; 12 nucleotides match TRBD1. With V trimmed by 3 bases and J by 14 bases, 8 bases remained unmatched. CDR1 is KGHSH, CDR2 LQKENI, per germline. The CDR3 sequence is 14 residues long.

The chain has TRBV30 and TRBJ1-6; possibly TRBD1 for D (5 bases). The CDR3 has 15 residues. Germline V gives CDR1 GTSNPN, CDR2 SVGIG (reference sequence). Trimming took 6 bases from V and 10 from J, leaving 22 bases between them. The chain's CDR3 is CACQISGGRRSPLHF. As DNA, the CDR3 is TGTGCCTGTCAAATCTCTGGGGGTCGGCGGTCACCCCTCCACTTT.

This chain joins TRBV5-1 and TRBJ2-5, with 8 positions matching TRBD1. CDR1 and CDR2 from the germline V gene are SGHRS and YFSETQ. V dropped 4 bases and J dropped 4; count of bases not matched to a gene: 18. The length of the CDR3 is 18 residues. The DNA for the CDR3 is TGCGCCAGCAGCGGCCAGACAACGACGACAGGGGTCCGAGAGACCCAGTACTTC. The encoded protein is CASSGQTTTTGVRETQYF.

The chain carries TRBV27 and TRBJ1-1, with D perhaps matching TRBD1 (6 bases). V lost 5 bases and J lost 0, with 16 bases in between. The V gene's germline CDR1 is MNHEY and CDR2 SMNVEV (reference sequence). CDR3 length: 16 residues. The CDR3: CASSPGQGVMNTEAFF. DNA of the CDR3: TGTGCCAGCAGTCCGGGACAAGGGGTCATGAACACTGAAGCTTTCTTT.

This clone was detected only a few times. The rearrangement joins TRBV9 to TRBJ1-6, with a tentative D call TRBD1 (5 bases). The CDR3 length is 15 residues. Looked up from germline, CDR1 is SGDLS and CDR2 is YYNGEE. V lost 9 bases and J 6 bases, leaving 19 bases between the germline ends. This CDR3 is CATIVQGQGNSPLHF. The CDR3 DNA is TGTGCCACAATCGTCCAAGGGCAGGGTAATTCACCCCTCCACTTT. Full variable domain (outside the CDR3, taken from reference TRBV9 and TRBJ1-6): DSGVTQTPKHLITATGQRVTLRCSPRSGDLSVYWYQQSLDQGLQFLIQYYNGEERAKGNILERFSAQQFPDLHSELNLSSLELGDSALYFCATIVQGQGNSPLHFGNGTRLTVT.

The genes are TRBV10-3 and TRBJ1-5; 7 nucleotides agree with TRBD1. This CDR3 comprises 14 residues. Trimming took 8 bases from V and 5 from J; bases not matched to a gene: 9. Germline V gene lookup returns CDR1 ENHRY and CDR2 SYGVKD. The CDR3 is CAISVGTEDQPQHF. The CDR3 DNA is TGTGCCATCTCGGTCGGGACAGAAGATCAGCCCCAGCATTTT.

This clone was recorded only once. The chain employs TRBV6-5 and TRBJ1-6, with D hard to call. In germline, CDR1 is MNHEY, CDR2 SVGAGI. The CDR3 sequence is 15 residues long. Trimming stripped 2 bases from V and 9 bases from J, with 14 bases between. The CDR3 reads CASSYAEGRVSPLHF. CDR3 in DNA: TGTGCCAGCAGTTACGCGGAGGGTAGAGTTTCACCCCTCCACTTT.